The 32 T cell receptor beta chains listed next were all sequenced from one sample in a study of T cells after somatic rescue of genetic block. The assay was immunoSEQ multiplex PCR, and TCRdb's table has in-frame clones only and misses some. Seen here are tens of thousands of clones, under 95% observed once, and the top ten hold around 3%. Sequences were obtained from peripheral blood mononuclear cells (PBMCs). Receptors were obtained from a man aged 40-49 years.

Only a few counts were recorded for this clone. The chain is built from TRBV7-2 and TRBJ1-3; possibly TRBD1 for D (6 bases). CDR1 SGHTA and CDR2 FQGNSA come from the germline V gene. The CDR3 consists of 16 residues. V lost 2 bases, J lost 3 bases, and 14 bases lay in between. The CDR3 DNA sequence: TGTGCCAGCAGCTTAATTTCACCCAGGGGTGGAAACACCATATATTTT. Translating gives CASSLISPRGGNTIYF.

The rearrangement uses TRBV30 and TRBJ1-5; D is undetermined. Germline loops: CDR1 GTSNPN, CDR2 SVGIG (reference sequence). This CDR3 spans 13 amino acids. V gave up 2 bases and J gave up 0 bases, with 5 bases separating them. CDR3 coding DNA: TGTGCCTGGAGTCTCGATAGCAATCAGCCCCAGCATTTT. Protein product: CAWSLDSNQPQHF. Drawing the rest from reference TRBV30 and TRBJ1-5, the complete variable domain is SQTIHQWPATLVQPVGSPLSLECTVEGTSNPNLYWYRQAAGRGLQLLFYSVGIGQISSEVPQNLSASRPQDRQFILSSKKLLLSDSGFYLCAWSLDSNQPQHFGDGTRLSIL.

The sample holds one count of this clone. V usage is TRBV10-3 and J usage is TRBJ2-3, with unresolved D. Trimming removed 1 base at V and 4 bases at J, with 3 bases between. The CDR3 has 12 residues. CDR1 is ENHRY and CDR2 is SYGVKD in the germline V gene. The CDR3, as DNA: TGTGCCATCAGTGAGTTCTCAGATACGCAGTATTTT. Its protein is CAISEFSDTQYF.

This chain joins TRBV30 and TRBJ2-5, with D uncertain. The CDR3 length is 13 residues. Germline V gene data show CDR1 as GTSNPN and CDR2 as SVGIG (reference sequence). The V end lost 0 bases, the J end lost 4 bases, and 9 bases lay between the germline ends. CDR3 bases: TGTGCCTGGAGTGTACAGTTCTTAGAGACCCAGTACTTC. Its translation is CAWSVQFLETQYF.

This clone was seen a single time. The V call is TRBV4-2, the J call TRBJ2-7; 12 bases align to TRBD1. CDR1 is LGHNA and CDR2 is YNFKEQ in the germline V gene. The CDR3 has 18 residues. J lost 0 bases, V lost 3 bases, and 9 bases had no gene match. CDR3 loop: CASSHVRDRGRPSYEQYF. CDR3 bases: TGTGCCAGCAGCCATGTTCGGGACAGGGGGCGCCCCTCCTACGAGCAGTACTTC.

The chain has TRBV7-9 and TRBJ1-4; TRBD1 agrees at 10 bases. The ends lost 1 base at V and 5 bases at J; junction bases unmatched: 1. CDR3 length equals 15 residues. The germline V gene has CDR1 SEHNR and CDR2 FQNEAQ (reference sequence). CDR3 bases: TGTGCCAGCAGCTTAGGGGGACAGGGGAATGAAAAACTGTTTTTT. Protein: CASSLGGQGNEKLFF.

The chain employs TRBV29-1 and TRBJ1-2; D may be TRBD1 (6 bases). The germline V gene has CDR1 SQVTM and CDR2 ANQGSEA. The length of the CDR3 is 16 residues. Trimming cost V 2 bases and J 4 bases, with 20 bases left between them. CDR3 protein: CSVEQRGKQGGYGYTF. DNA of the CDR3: TGCAGCGTTGAACAGAGGGGTAAACAGGGAGGCTATGGCTACACCTTC.

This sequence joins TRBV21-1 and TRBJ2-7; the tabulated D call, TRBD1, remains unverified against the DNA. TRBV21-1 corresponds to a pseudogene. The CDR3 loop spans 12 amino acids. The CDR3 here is CASRGRSYEQYF. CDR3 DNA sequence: TGTGCCAGCAGGGGGCGGAGCTACGAGCAGTACTTC.

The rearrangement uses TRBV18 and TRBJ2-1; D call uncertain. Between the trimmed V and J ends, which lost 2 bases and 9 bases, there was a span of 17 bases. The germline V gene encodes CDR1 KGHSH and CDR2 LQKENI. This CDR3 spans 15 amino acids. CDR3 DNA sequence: TGTGCCAGCTCACCAGGGCTAACGAGTCGAAGTGAGCAGTTCTTC. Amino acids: CASSPGLTSRSEQFF. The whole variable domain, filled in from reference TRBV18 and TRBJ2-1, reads NAGVMQNPRHLVRRRGQEARLRCSPMKGHSHVYWYRQLPEEGLKFMVYLQKENIIDESGMPKERFSAEFPKEGPSILRIQQVVRGDSAAYFCASSPGLTSRSEQFFGPGTRLTVL.

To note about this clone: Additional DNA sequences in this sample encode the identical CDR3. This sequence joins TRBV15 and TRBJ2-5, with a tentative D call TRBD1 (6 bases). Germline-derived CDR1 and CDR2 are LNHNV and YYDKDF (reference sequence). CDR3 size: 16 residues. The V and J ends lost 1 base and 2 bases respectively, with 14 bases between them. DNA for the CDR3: TGTGCCACCAGCAGAGGTGGGGGCGCGTGGCAAGAGACCCAGTACTTC. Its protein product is CATSRGGGAWQETQYF.

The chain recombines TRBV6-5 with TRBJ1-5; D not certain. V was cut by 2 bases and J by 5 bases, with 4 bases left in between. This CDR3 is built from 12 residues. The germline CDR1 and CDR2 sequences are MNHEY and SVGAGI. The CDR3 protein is CASSYTDQPQHF. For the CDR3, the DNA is TGTGCCAGCAGTTACACAGATCAGCCCCAGCATTTT.

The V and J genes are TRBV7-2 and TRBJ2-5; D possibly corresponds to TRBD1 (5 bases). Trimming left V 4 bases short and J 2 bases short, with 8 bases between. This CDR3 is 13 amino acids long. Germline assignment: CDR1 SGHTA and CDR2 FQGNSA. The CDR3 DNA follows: TGTGCCAGCAGCTCGGACATACAAGAGACCCAGTACTTC. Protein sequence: CASSSDIQETQYF.

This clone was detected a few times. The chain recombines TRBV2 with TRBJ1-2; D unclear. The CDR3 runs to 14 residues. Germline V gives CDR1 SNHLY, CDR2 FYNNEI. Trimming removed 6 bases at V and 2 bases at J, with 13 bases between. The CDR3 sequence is CASSSRRLNYGYTF. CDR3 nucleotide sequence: TGTGCCAGCAGCTCGCGGAGACTGAACTATGGCTACACCTTC.

The CDR3 bases are TGTGCCAGCAGGACAGAAAGCAATCAGCCCCAGCATTTT. Amino acids: CASRTESNQPQHF. The chain links TRBV2 to TRBJ1-5; D perhaps matches TRBD1 (5 bases). This CDR3 comprises 13 residues. V gave up 6 bases and J gave up 1 base, with 7 bases separating them. Germline CDR1 reads SNHLY; CDR2 reads FYNNEI. Using reference TRBV2 and TRBJ1-5 for the parts outside the CDR3, the full variable domain is EPEVTQTPSHQVTQMGQEVILRCVPISNHLYFYWYRQILGQKVEFLVSFYNNEISEKSEIFDDQFSVERPDGSNFTLKIRSTKLEDSAMYFCASRTESNQPQHFGDGTRLSIL.

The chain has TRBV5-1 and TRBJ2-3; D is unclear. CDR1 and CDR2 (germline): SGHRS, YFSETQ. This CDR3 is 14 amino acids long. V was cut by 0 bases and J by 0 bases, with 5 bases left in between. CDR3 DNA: TGCGCCAGCAGCTTGGCGGACAGCACAGATACGCAGTATTTT. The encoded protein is CASSLADSTDTQYF.

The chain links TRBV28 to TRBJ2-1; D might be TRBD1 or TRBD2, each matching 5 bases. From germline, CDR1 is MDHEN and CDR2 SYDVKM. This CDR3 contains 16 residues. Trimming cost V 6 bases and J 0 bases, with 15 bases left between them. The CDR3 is CASRAFGASSYNEQFF. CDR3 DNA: TGTGCCAGCAGGGCATTCGGGGCAAGCTCCTACAATGAGCAGTTCTTC.

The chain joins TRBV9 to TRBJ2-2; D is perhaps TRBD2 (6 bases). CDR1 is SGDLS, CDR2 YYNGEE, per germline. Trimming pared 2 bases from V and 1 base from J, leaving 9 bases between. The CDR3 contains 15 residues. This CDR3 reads CASSVGRGNTGELFF. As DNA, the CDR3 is TGTGCCAGCAGCGTGGGGCGGGGGAACACCGGGGAGCTGTTTTTT.

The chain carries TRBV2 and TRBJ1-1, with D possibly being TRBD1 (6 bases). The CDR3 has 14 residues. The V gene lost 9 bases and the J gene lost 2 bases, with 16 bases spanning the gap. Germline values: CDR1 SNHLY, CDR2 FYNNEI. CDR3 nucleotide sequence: TGTGCCAGGGACAAACAGGGAGGCAACACTGAAGCTTTCTTT. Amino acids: CARDKQGGNTEAFF.

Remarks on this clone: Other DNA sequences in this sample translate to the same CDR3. The CDR3 coding sequence is TGTGCCACCAGCAGAGATGAGGATGAGCAGTACTTC. Its protein is CATSRDEDEQYF. The chain recombines TRBV15 with TRBJ2-7; D is undetermined. Germline loops: CDR1 LNHNV, CDR2 YYDKDF (reference sequence). The CDR3 has 12 amino acids. V lost 0 bases and J 7 bases, leaving 7 bases between the germline ends.

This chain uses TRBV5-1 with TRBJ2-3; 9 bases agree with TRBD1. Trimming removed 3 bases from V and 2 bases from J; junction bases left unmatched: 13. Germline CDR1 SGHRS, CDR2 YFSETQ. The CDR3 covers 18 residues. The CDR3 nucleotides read TGCGCCAGCAGCTCGAAAAAGATCCGGGACAGGGACACAGATACGCAGTATTTT. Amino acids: CASSSKKIRDRDTDTQYF.

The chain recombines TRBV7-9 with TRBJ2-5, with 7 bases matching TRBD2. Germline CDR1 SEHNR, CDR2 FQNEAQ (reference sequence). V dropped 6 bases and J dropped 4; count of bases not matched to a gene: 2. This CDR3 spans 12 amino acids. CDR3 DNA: TGTGCCAGCAGGGGACTACGAGAGACCCAGTACTTC. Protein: CASRGLRETQYF.

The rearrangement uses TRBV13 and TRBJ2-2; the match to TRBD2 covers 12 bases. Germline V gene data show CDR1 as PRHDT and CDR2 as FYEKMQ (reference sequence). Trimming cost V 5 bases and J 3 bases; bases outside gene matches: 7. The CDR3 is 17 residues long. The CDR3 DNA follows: TGTGCCAGCAGCACAGCTGGACTAGCGGGGTACACCGGGGAGCTGTTTTTT. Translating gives CASSTAGLAGYTGELFF.

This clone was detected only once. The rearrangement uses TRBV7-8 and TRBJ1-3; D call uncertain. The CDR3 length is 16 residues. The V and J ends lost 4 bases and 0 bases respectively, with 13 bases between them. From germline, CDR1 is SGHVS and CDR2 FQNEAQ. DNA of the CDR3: TGTGCCAGCAGCTCCCAAGGACCATTCTCTGGAAACACCATATATTTT. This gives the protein CASSSQGPFSGNTIYF.

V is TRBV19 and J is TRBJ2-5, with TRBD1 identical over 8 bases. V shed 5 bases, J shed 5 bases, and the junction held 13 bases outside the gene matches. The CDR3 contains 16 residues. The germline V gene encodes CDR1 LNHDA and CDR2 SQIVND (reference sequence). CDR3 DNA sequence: TGTGCCAGTAGTTTACGGACAGGGAGGTTCGGGGAGACCCAGTACTTC. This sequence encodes CASSLRTGRFGETQYF.

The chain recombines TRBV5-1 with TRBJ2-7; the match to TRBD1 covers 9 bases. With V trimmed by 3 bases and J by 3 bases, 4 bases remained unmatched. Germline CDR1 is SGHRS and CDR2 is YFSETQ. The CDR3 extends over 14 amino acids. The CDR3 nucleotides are TGCGCCAGCAGCTCTTCGACAGGGGGCTACGAGCAGTACTTC. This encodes CASSSSTGGYEQYF.

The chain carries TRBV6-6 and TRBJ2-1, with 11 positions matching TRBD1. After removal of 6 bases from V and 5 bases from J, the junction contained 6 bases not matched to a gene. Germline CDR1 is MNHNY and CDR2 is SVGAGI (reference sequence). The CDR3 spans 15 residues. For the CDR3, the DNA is TGTGCCAGCAGCCCAGGACAGGGGGCGAACAATGAGCAGTTCTTC. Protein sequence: CASSPGQGANNEQFF.

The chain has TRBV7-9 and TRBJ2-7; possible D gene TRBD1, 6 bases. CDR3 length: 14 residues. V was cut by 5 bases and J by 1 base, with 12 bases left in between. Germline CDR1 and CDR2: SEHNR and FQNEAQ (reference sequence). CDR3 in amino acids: CASSPRTASYEQYF. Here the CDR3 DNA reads TGTGCCAGCAGCCCGCGGACAGCTTCCTACGAGCAGTACTTC.

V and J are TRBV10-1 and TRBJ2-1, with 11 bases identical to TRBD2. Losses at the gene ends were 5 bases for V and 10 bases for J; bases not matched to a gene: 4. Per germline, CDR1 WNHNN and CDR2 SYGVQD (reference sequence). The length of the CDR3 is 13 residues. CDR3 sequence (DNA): TGCGCCAGCAGTTCGACTAGCGGGATAGAGCAGTTCTTC. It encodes CASSSTSGIEQFF.

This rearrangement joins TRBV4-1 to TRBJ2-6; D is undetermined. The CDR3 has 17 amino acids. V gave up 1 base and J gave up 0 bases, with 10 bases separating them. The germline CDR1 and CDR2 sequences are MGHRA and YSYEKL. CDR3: CASSQGYSRSGANVLTF. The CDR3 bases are TGCGCCAGCAGCCAAGGGTACAGCCGCTCTGGGGCCAACGTCCTGACTTTC.

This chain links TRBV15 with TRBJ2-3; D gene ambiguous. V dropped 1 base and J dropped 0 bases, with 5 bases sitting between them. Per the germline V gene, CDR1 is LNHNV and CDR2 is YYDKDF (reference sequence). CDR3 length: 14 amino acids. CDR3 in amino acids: CATSRARSTDTQYF. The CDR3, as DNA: TGTGCCACCAGCAGAGCAAGGAGCACAGATACGCAGTATTTT.

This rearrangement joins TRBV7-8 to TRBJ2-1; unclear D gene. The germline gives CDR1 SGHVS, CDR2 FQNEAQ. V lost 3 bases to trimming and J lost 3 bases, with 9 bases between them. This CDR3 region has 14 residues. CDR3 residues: CASSLLGIYNEQFF. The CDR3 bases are TGTGCCAGCAGCTTGTTAGGAATCTACAATGAGCAGTTCTTC. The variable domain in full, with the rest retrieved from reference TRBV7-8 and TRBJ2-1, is GAGVSQSPRYKVAKRGQDVALRCDPISGHVSLFWYQQALGQGPEFLTYFQNEAQLDKSGLPSDRFFAERPEGSVSTLKIQRTQQEDSAVYLCASSLLGIYNEQFFGPGTRLTVL.

DNA for the CDR3: TGTGCCAGCAGCCCGGGGGCTAGCGGGAGCGTTCTACGGGGCGAGCAGTACTTC. It codes for CASSPGASGSVLRGEQYF. The J gene is TRBJ2-7, the V gene TRBV27; 10 nucleotides match TRBD2. The CDR3 spans 18 residues. With 6 bases clipped from V and 6 bases from J, the junction kept 20 bases outside the gene matches. The germline V gene encodes CDR1 MNHEY and CDR2 SMNVEV (reference sequence).